This is a list of T cell receptor beta chains from one sample in a study of synovial regulatory T cells in juvenile arthritis. The method was immunoSEQ multiplex PCR; TCRdb's version includes in-frame clones alone and lacks a portion of them. The table counts approximately 9,300 clones; approximately 0.7% lies in the top ten. The specimen was Treg cells from blood. The receptors stem from a donor aged 2 to 35 with juvenile idiopathic arthritis. Each CDR3 is given with its conserved first and last residue.

TRBV5-1	TRBJ2-1	15	CASSWDGPFYNEQFF
TRBV7-9	TRBJ2-5	16	CASSPPSGGLGETQYF
TRBV23-1	TRBJ1-5	17	CASSQGFPKHDNQPQHF
TRBV30	TRBJ1-2	13	CAWSVGTFYGYTF
TRBV7-2	TRBJ1-2	15	CASSLRRQGADGYTF
TRBV4-1	TRBJ2-3	17	CASSQDSGTSGTDTQYF
TRBV29-1	TRBJ2-7	12	CSVGPSGNEQYF
TRBV28	TRBJ2-7	14	CASSFAQGTYEQYF
TRBV5-4	TRBJ1-1	11	CASSLNTEAFF
TRBV9	TRBJ1-4	16	CASSSHRGRGDEKLFF
TRBV5-4	TRBJ2-2	16	CASSPGLAGGPGELFF
TRBV19	TRBJ1-6	17	CASRKAGVAAVTTPLHF
TRBV5-6	TRBJ2-7	14	CASSCLDKPYEQYF
TRBV10-3	TRBJ2-1	15	CAIRKAGEAYNEQFF
TRBV6-6	TRBJ1-2	14	CASTAAGLFYGYTF
TRBV5-1	TRBJ2-3	19	CASSLGGVDPFYSTDTQYF
TRBV29-1	TRBJ2-1	16	CSVEAIGTVSSNEQFF
TRBV6-5	TRBJ1-5	11	CASKYVQPQHF
TRBV7-9	TRBJ2-1	14	CASSLEPEHNEQFF
TRBV10-3	TRBJ1-1	14	CAISEASGDTEAFF
TRBV7-2	TRBJ2-7	14	CASSLLGRAYEQYF
TRBV5-1	TRBJ2-1	16	CASSPQGSLTGNEQFF
TRBV7-2	TRBJ2-7	17	CASSPGKPGTGLNEQYF
TRBV9	TRBJ1-2	17	CASSQEGRFEWDYGYTF
TRBV7-9	TRBJ1-3	14	CASRRTAAGNTIYF
TRBV6-5	TRBJ2-7	15	CASSYSGRGLYEQYF
TRBV7-9	TRBJ2-1	14	CASTRAVQYNEQFF
TRBV7-2	TRBJ2-1	16	CASSQGLAPSYNEQFF
TRBV7-2	TRBJ2-5	13	CASSTHYPETQYF
TRBV4-1	TRBJ2-7	16	CASSQDIGARAYEQYF
TRBV6-4	TRBJ2-3	16	CASSDSWGTSTDTQYF
TRBV7-8	TRBJ1-5	16	CASSLDAGPSNQPQHF
TRBV7-9	TRBJ2-1	15	CASSPLVGTGVEQFF
TRBV5-4	TRBJ1-4	13	CASSLAGQEKLFF
TRBV9	TRBJ1-3	13	CASSGGSGNTIYF
TRBV7-6	TRBJ2-7	16	CASSLAPAGGSYEQYF
TRBV5-4	TRBJ2-7	15	CASSTRRRGSDEQYF
TRBV5-1	TRBJ2-5	15	CASSLVQGILETQYF